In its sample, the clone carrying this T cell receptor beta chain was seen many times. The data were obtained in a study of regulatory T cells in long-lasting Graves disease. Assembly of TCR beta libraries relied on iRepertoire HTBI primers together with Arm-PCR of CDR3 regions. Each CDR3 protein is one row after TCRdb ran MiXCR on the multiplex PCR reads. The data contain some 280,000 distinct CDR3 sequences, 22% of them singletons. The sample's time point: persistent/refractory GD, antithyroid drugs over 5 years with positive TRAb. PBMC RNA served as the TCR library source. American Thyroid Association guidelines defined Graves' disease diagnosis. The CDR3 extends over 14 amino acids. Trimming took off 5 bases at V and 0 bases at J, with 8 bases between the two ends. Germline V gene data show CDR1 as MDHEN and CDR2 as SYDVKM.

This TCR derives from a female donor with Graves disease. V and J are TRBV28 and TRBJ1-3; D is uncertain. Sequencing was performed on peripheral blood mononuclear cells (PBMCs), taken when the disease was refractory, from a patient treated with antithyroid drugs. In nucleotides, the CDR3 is TGTGCCAGCAGTCTCAGTTTCTCTGGAAACACCATATATTTT. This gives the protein CASSLSFSGNTIYF.